The text below deals with one T cell receptor (beta chain). Its target is not known. One junction end does not reproduce the germline sequence, and a read error may be involved. TCRdb independently ran MiXCR on the PCR reads; one entry per CDR3 protein. The top ten hold around 0.86% of the sample, which has about 640,000 distinct CDR3 sequences, 15% to 20% seen once. The data originate from a study of molecular identifiers for immune sequencing clone quantification. Study information: The replicates split RNA from roughly 20,000 or 100,000 naive CD8 cells five ways and sequenced four.

Study-wide results and caveats: Highly expanded clones may be undercounted when identical TCR molecules share barcodes.

This CDR3 has 11 amino acids. From germline, CDR1 is GTSNPN and CDR2 SVGIG (reference sequence). Naive CD8 T cells underwent sorting with the CD8+CD4-CCR7+CD45RA+ definition. The chain recombines TRBV30 with TRBJ1-1; weak D call: TRBD1 (5 bases). This TCR was recovered from a human donor in good health. Some libraries in this study had Jurkat cell RNA spiked in. The sequenced sample consisted of naive CD8+ T cells from blood, with Jurkat cell RNA spiked in. Subset denoted: FACS-sorted CD8+CD4-CCR7+CD45RA+ naive T cells. Here the CDR3 reads CAWTGGTGAFF. DNA for the CDR3: TGTGCCTGGACAGGAGGGACTGGAGCTTTCTTT.